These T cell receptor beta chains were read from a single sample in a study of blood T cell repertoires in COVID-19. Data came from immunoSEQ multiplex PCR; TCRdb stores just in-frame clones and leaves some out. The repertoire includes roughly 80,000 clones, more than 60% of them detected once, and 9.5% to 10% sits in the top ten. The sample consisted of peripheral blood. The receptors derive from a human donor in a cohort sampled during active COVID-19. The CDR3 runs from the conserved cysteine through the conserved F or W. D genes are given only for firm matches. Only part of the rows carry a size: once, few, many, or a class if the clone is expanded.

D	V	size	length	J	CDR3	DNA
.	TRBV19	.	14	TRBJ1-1	CASSRMTANTEAFF	TGTGCCAGTAGTAGGATGACAGCTAACACTGAAGCTTTCTTT
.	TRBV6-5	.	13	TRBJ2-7	CASSPGFLYEQYF	TGTGCCAGCAGCCCAGGGTTCCTGTACGAGCAGTACTTC
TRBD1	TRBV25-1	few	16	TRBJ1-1	CASRRDRGPRNTEAFF	TGTGCCAGCAGGAGGGACAGGGGTCCACGAAACACTGAAGCTTTCTTT
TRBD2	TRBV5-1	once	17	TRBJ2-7	CASSHGLAGAARYEQYF	TGCGCCAGCAGTCATGGACTAGCGGGGGCCGCCAGGTACGAGCAGTACTTC
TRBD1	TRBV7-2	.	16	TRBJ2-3	CASSPRDRPRPDTQYF	TGTGCCAGCAGCCCACGGGACAGGCCCCGTCCAGATACGCAGTATTTT
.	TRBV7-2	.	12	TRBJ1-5	CASSFINQPQHF	TGTGCCAGCAGCTTCATTAATCAGCCCCAGCATTTT
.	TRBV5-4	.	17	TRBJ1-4	CASSLYQGRGTNEKLFF	TGTGCCAGCAGCTTGTATCAGGGAAGGGGGACTAATGAAAAACTGTTTTTT
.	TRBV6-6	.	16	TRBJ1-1	CASSVDPGLKNTEAFF	TGTGCCAGCAGTGTAGATCCGGGACTCAAGAACACTGAAGCTTTCTTT
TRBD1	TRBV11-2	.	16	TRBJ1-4	CASSLGYRGWDEKLFF	TGTGCCAGCAGCTTAGGCTACAGGGGATGGGATGAAAAACTGTTTTTT
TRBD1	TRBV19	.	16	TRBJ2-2	CASSTRRTGNTGELFF	TGTGCCAGTAGTACCCGACGGACAGGGAACACCGGGGAGCTGTTTTTT
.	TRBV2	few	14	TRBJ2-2	CASSVQLNTGELFF	TGTGCCAGCAGTGTACAGTTGAACACCGGGGAGCTGTTTTTT
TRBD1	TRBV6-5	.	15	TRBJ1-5	CASSYSNRGGQPQHF	TGTGCCAGCAGTTACTCGAACAGGGGAGGACAGCCCCAGCATTTT